This T cell receptor beta chain appears in the sequencing data of a study of CDR3 diversity in severe acne. This CDR3 contains 11 residues. V lost 4 bases to trimming and J lost 0 bases, with 2 bases between them. The germline V gene encodes CDR1 SQVTM and CDR2 ANQGSEA. This clonotype came up many times. TCRdb called the PCR reads again in MiXCR, with one record for every CDR3 protein. The sample contains some 84,000 distinct CDR3 sequences, about 50% of which appear only once. The J gene is TRBJ2-3, the V gene TRBV29-1, with D uncertain. This TCR came from a male donor in good health, serving as a control. Sequenced input: blood. This chain's CDR3 is CSVGSTDTQYF. The CDR3 coding sequence is TGCAGCGTTGGTAGCACAGATACGCAGTATTTT.